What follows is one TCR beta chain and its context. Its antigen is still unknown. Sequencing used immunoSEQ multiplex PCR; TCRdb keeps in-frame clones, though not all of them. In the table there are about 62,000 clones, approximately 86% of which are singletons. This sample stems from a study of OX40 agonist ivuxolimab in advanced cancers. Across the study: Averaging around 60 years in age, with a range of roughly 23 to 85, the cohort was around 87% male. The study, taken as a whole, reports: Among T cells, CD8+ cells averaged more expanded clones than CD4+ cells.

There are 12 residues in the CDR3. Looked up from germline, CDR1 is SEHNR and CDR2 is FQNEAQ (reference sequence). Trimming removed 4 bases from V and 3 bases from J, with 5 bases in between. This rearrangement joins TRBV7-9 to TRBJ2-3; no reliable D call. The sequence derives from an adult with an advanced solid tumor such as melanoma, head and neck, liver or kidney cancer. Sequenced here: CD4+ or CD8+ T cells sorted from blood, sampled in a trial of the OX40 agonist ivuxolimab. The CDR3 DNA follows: TGTGCCAGCAGCTCACATACAGATACGCAGTATTTT. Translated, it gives CASSSHTDTQYF.